This T cell receptor beta chain was recorded in a study of CD8 T cells in ankylosing spondylitis. Notes on the study in general: Some motif variants had been reported before (in reactive arthritis synovial fluid and blood).

Generation of TCR beta libraries employed quantitative 5'-RACE incorporating molecular barcodes. Each CDR3 protein is one row after TCRdb ran MiXCR on the 5' RACE reads. The sample records roughly 64,000 distinct CDR3 sequences, around 6.5% being singletons. In this sample, this clonotype turned up many times. The antigen remains undetermined. The CDR3 length is 14 residues. The V segment lost 1 base and the J segment 8 bases; nucleotides outside the gene matches: 4. Germline CDR1 SQVTM, CDR2 ANQGSEA. This receptor was identified in a male donor with ankylosing spondylitis. Sequencing was performed on synovial fluid, either unsorted or a sorted T cell fraction (not recorded which). The V call is TRBV29-1, the J call TRBJ1-4; 10 bases are shared with TRBD1. The CDR3 loop is CSVEGGQGREKLFF. CDR3 nucleotides: TGCAGCGTTGAAGGGGGACAGGGGAGGGAAAAACTGTTTTTT.